This TCR beta chain was profiled in a study of post-analysis software for immune sequencing data. Across the whole study: Patients with relapsing-remitting, secondary progressive and progressive-relapsing multiple sclerosis courses were all represented. Overall study results and limits: Roughly 5 TRBV segments (TRBV5-6, TRBV5-1 and TRBV20-1 among them) occurred more frequently in patients than in controls. When compared against controls, multiple sclerosis patients showed significantly lower normalized Chao1 diversity. With F measure, samples from one preparation batch clustered together strongly.

With respect to this clonotype: The antigen is undetermined.

Germline-derived CDR1 and CDR2 are SQVTM and ANQGSEA. The CDR3 consists of 9 residues. Unique-molecular-identifier-tagged TCR beta cDNA libraries were used. Yield was some 500,000 cDNA molecules from roughly 1 to 10 million T cells. One entry per CDR3 protein results from TCRdb running MiXCR on the PCR reads. The profile shows approximately 770,000 distinct CDR3 sequences, about 45% of them singletons. This chain connects TRBV29-1 to TRBJ2-1; 7 nucleotides match TRBD2. The receptor was derived from a girl aged 10 to 17 with multiple sclerosis. The sample consisted of blood. CDR3 amino acids: CSTSAEQFF. For the CDR3, the DNA is TGCAGTACTAGCGCCGAGCAGTTCTTC.